These 26 T cell receptor beta chains were sequenced from one sample in a study of Tregs in tolerant kidney transplant recipients. TCRdb's copy holds only in-frame clones and misses some; the assay was immunoSEQ multiplex PCR. The listing records tens of thousands of clones. This specimen consisted of CD8+ T cells from blood, obtained before the transplant. Receptor source: a human donor who received a combined kidney and bone marrow transplant.

Turning to this clone: The read ends 3 residues early relative to the CDR3; the germline J gene fills the gap. The V gene is TRBV19, the J gene TRBJ1-3; 7 nucleotides line up with TRBD1. The length of the CDR3 is 14 residues. Losses at the gene ends were 7 bases for V and 3 bases for J; bases not matched to a gene: 6. CDR1 LNHDA and CDR2 SQIVND come from the germline V gene (reference sequence). CDR3 sequence reads: CASTQGGYGNTIYF. The DNA read from the CDR3 is TGTGCCAGTACCCAAGGGGGCTATGGAAACACC.

On this clone: The read ends 3 residues before the CDR3 terminus; that terminus is restored from the germline J gene. The chain carries TRBV19 and TRBJ1-5; D gene unclear. The germline V and J ends were trimmed by 4 bases and 9 bases, with 16 bases remaining between them. The CDR3 runs 14 residues. CDR1 is LNHDA, CDR2 SQIVND, per germline (reference sequence). CDR3 amino acids: CASSTEGPDRPQHF. The CDR3 bases that were read are TGTGCCAGTAGTACCGAGGGCCCCGATAGGCCC.

Concerning this clone itself: The CDR3 extends 3 residues past the end of the read, so its final part is completed from the germline J gene. This rearrangement joins TRBV20-1 to TRBJ2-7; 7 bases fit TRBD2. The CDR3 consists of 15 residues. CDR1 DFQATT and CDR2 SNEGSKA come from the germline V gene (reference sequence). V lost 0 bases to trimming and J lost 4 bases; unmatched junction nucleotides: 9. The chain's CDR3 is CSARDPSGKHYEQYF. The covered CDR3 bases are TGCAGTGCTAGAGACCCTAGCGGAAAACATTACGAG.

CDR3 DNA, as far as it was read: TGTGCCTGGAGTACAGGGTTCGGAAACACC. Protein product: CAWSTGFGNT. The complete CDR3 sequence is CAWSTGFGNTIYF. The chain recombines TRBV30 with TRBJ1-3, with a weak D call TRBD1 (6 bases). The sequence runs out 3 residues before the end of the CDR3; the remainder is reconstructed from the germline J gene. The ends were cut back, 2 bases at V and 4 bases at J, with 9 bases in the middle. This CDR3 contains 13 residues. In germline, CDR1 is GTSNPN, CDR2 SVGIG (reference sequence).

For this clone: Coverage ceases 3 residues before the CDR3 finishes, and the germline J gene fills in the end. V usage is TRBV18 and J usage is TRBJ1-2; 7 positions agree with TRBD1. Looked up from germline, CDR1 is KGHSH and CDR2 is LQKENI. The CDR3 runs 14 residues. V trimming: 3 bases; J trimming: 3 bases; junction bases outside the gene matches: 4. The CDR3 sequence is CASSPRDRDYGYTF. The sequenced part of the CDR3 DNA is TGTGCCAGCTCACCCCGAGACAGGGACTATGGC.

Comments on this clone: The DNA ends 3 residues before the CDR3 does, and the rest of the CDR3 is filled in from the germline J gene. The chain employs TRBV23-1 and TRBJ2-7; TRBD1 aligns across 9 bases. TRBV23-1 is an ORF; its function is uncertain. J lost 6 bases, V lost 2 bases, and 11 bases had no gene match. The CDR3 runs 16 residues. The part of the CDR3 DNA that was read is TGCGCCAGCAGTCAACGGATCCGGGACAGGGTCTCCGAG. Protein: CASSQRIRDRVSE. The CDR3 in full is CASSQRIRDRVSEQYF.

Concerning this clone itself: Coverage ceases 3 residues before the CDR3 finishes, and the germline J gene fills in the end. J is TRBJ2-1 and V is TRBV19; 8 bases align to TRBD1. Germline V CDR1 and CDR2: LNHDA, SQIVND (reference sequence). V shed 7 bases and J 3 bases; nucleotides not matched to a gene: 11. The CDR3 totals 16 residues. Partial CDR3 DNA: TGTGCCAGTACCCCACTTCAGGGGGCGCGCTACAATGAG. Amino acids: CASTPLQGARYNE. The entire CDR3 sequence reads CASTPLQGARYNEQFF.

For this clone: The sequenced fragment ends 3 residues before the CDR3 boundary, so the rest is inferred from the germline J gene. The chain uses TRBV7-8 and TRBJ2-1; 8 bases are shared with TRBD1. This CDR3 contains 17 residues. Germline values: CDR1 SGHVS, CDR2 FQNEAQ. The ends lost 1 base at V and 8 bases at J; junction bases unmatched: 13. The CDR3 reads CASSLEGTGQVLHEQFF. Incomplete CDR3 DNA: TGTGCCAGCAGCTTAGAGGGTACGGGACAGGTCTTGCATGAG.

Comment on this clone: The read ends 3 residues before the CDR3 terminus; that terminus is restored from the germline J gene. This sequence joins TRBV30 and TRBJ2-5; 7 positions agree with TRBD1. V gave up 1 base and J gave up 4 bases; unmatched junction bases: 3. In germline, CDR1 is GTSNPN, CDR2 SVGIG (reference sequence). The CDR3 is 13 amino acids. The sequenced part of the CDR3 DNA is TGTGCCTGGAGTGGACAGGGCGGAGAGACC. This encodes CAWSGQGGET. The whole CDR3 protein is CAWSGQGGETQYF.

A word on this clone: The DNA ends 3 residues before the CDR3 does, and the rest of the CDR3 is filled in from the germline J gene. The chain uses TRBV5-1 and TRBJ1-3; 7 bases are shared with TRBD1. Germline V gives CDR1 SGHRS, CDR2 YFSETQ. There are 15 residues in the CDR3. Unmatched junction bases numbered 4, after V lost 4 bases and J lost 0 bases. The CDR3: CASSPTGASGNTIYF. The part of the CDR3 DNA that was read is TGCGCCAGCAGCCCAACAGGGGCCTCTGGAAACACC.

Regarding this clone: The CDR3 is cut off 3 residues early in the read; its end comes from the germline J gene. The chain has TRBV19 and TRBJ2-4, with D possibly TRBD1 on 7 matching bases. Germline CDR1 and CDR2: LNHDA and SQIVND (reference sequence). The CDR3 is 16 residues long. V shed 4 bases and J shed 2 bases, with 15 bases lying between them. CDR3 sequence: CASSTLATGSKNIQYF. CDR3 DNA (partial): TGTGCCAGTAGTACCCTAGCGACAGGGTCCAAAAACATT.

Regarding this clone: The CDR3 goes on 3 residues after the read ends, and that part is filled in from the germline J gene. The V call is TRBV5-6, the J call TRBJ2-7; possibly TRBD1 for D (6 bases). The CDR3 is 13 amino acids. Per germline, CDR1 SGHDT and CDR2 YYEEEE. V was clipped by 0 bases and J by 6 bases, with 10 bases between them. CDR3 bases read: TGTGCCAGCAGCTTGGGACAGGAAAGCGAG. Its translation is CASSLGQESE. In full, the CDR3 reads CASSLGQESEQYF.

As regards this clone: The CDR3 goes on 3 residues after the read ends, and that part is filled in from the germline J gene. The chain is built from TRBV10-3 and TRBJ2-7, with TRBD2 identical over 8 bases. Trimming removed 3 bases from V and 0 bases from J; junction bases left unmatched: 4. Germline lookup yields CDR1 ENHRY and CDR2 SYGVKD. The CDR3 loop spans 15 amino acids. The chain's CDR3 is CAISDLAGDSYEQYF. The covered CDR3 bases are TGTGCCATCAGTGATCTAGCGGGTGACTCCTACGAG.

As to this clone: The CDR3 extends 3 residues past the end of the read, so its final part is completed from the germline J gene. V gene TRBV5-6 combines with J gene TRBJ2-1; the D gene is possibly TRBD1 (5 bases). Germline V gene sequence: CDR1 SGHDT, CDR2 YYEEEE. This CDR3 contains 14 residues. V lost 1 base and J 8 bases, leaving 13 bases between the germline ends. The sequenced CDR3 bases are TGTGCCAGCAGCTTGAGGGGCCCCATGGATGAG. It translates to CASSLRGPMDE. The entire CDR3 sequence reads CASSLRGPMDEQFF.

As concerns this clone: The read falls 3 residues short of the CDR3 end, and the missing part is taken from the germline J gene. This rearrangement joins TRBV30 to TRBJ2-1, with 9 bases identical to TRBD2. After removal of 8 bases from V and 8 bases from J, the junction contained 10 bases not matched to a gene. The germline V gene encodes CDR1 GTSNPN and CDR2 SVGIG (reference sequence). This CDR3 is 13 amino acids long. The CDR3 DNA, read in part, is TGTGCCAGTGGGAGCGGGAGGATAGATGAG. Translating it yields CASGSGRIDE. The complete CDR3 sequence is CASGSGRIDEQFF.

Concerning this clone: The CDR3 extends 3 residues past the end of the read, so its final part is completed from the germline J gene. The chain uses TRBV2 and TRBJ2-7; TRBD2 is a possible D gene (5 bases). V was shortened by 8 bases and J by 5 bases, with 16 bases between the two germline ends. In germline, CDR1 is SNHLY, CDR2 FYNNEI. The CDR3 runs 13 residues. Partial CDR3 DNA: TGTGCCAGCGAGGGCCCAATGGAGCACGAG. As protein: CASEGPMEHE. The complete CDR3 protein is CASEGPMEHEQYF.

In regard to this clone: The CDR3 goes on 3 residues after the read ends, and that part is filled in from the germline J gene. The chain recombines TRBV7-2 with TRBJ2-5, with D possibly TRBD1 on 6 matching bases. Germline lookup yields CDR1 SGHTA and CDR2 FQGNSA. V lost 0 bases, J lost 1 base, and 12 bases lay in between. The CDR3 consists of 16 residues. The DNA read from the CDR3 is TGTGCCAGCAGCTTAGCCGGACAGATCCTCCAAGAGACC. Protein: CASSLAGQILQET. The complete CDR3 protein is CASSLAGQILQETQYF. The whole variable domain, filled in from reference TRBV7-2 and TRBJ2-5, reads GAGVSQSPSNKVTEKGKDVELRCDPISGHTALYWYRQSLGQGLEFLIYFQGNSAPDKSGLPSDRFSAERTGGSVSTLTIQRTQQEDSAVYLCASSLAGQILQETQYFGPGTRLLVL.

As for this clone: From the germline J gene comes the end of the CDR3, since the read stops 3 residues before it. J is TRBJ2-5 and V is TRBV6-1, with TRBD1 identical over 8 bases. CDR1 and CDR2 (germline): MNHNS, SASEGT. The V segment lost 3 bases and the J segment 5 bases; nucleotides outside the gene matches: 8. This CDR3 has 15 residues. CDR3 protein: CASSERSGGAETQYF. The sequenced CDR3 bases are TGTGCCAGCAGTGAGAGATCAGGGGGCGCGGAGACC.

Comments on this clone: The CDR3 is cut off 3 residues early in the read; its end comes from the germline J gene. V gene TRBV18 combines with J gene TRBJ1-4, with TRBD1 matching over 9 bases. V shed 3 bases and J 6 bases; nucleotides not matched to a gene: 5. This CDR3 contains 15 residues. Germline-derived CDR1 and CDR2 are KGHSH and LQKENI. The sequenced part of the CDR3 DNA is TGTGCCAGCTCACCTACGTGGACAGGGGATGAAAAA. Its translation is CASSPTWTGDEK. The complete CDR3 reads CASSPTWTGDEKLFF. Combining the CDR3 with reference TRBV18 and TRBJ1-4 gives the whole variable domain NAGVMQNPRHLVRRRGQEARLRCSPMKGHSHVYWYRQLPEEGLKFMVYLQKENIIDESGMPKERFSAEFPKEGPSILRIQQVVRGDSAAYFCASSPTWTGDEKLFFGSGTQLSVL.

Comment on this clone: The read ends 3 residues shy of where the CDR3 ends; the end is completed using the germline J gene. V is TRBV7-9 and J is TRBJ2-7, with D perhaps TRBD1 (5 bases). CDR1 and CDR2 (germline): SEHNR, FQNEAQ (reference sequence). The CDR3 is 12 amino acids. V was cut by 3 bases and J by 5 bases, with 8 bases left in between. CDR3 residues: CASSFGADEQYF. Incomplete CDR3 DNA: TGTGCCAGCAGCTTTGGGGCTGACGAG.

Remarks on this clone: The CDR3 is cut off 3 residues early in the read; its end comes from the germline J gene. The rearrangement uses TRBV6-1 and TRBJ2-1, with D possibly TRBD2 on 6 matching bases. Germline CDR1 reads MNHNS; CDR2 reads SASEGT. The CDR3 length is 15 residues. V was trimmed by 4 bases and J by 5 bases, leaving 15 bases between them. CDR3: CASSGRDSYHNEQFF. The CDR3 bases that were read are TGTGCCAGCAGTGGGAGGGACTCCTATCACAATGAG.

A word on this clone: The read gets to within 3 residues of the CDR3 end, and the germline J gene fills in the rest. The chain recombines TRBV13 with TRBJ1-1; 8 bases are shared with TRBD1. Germline CDR1 and CDR2: PRHDT and FYEKMQ (reference sequence). This CDR3 has 17 amino acids. Trimming cost V 4 bases and J 3 bases; bases outside gene matches: 13. CDR3: CASSYNPSDREHTEAFF. The sequenced part of the CDR3 DNA is TGTGCCAGCAGCTACAATCCTTCGGACAGGGAGCACACTGAA.

A note on this clone: The read comes to an end 3 residues before the CDR3 does, leaving the germline J gene to fill in the end. The V call is TRBV20-1, the J call TRBJ2-1; tentative D call: TRBD2 (6 bases). CDR3 size: 13 residues. Germline CDR1 DFQATT, CDR2 SNEGSKA (reference sequence). Trimming took 3 bases from V and 8 from J, leaving 14 bases between them. The part of the CDR3 DNA that was read is TGCAGTGCTAGGGACTACTCTGAGTATGAG. It encodes CSARDYSEYE. The whole CDR3 sequence is CSARDYSEYEQFF.

Of note for this clone: The DNA ends 3 residues before the CDR3 does, and the rest of the CDR3 is filled in from the germline J gene. The chain couples TRBV7-2 to TRBJ2-7; D is undetermined. The V end lost 2 bases, the J end lost 3 bases, and 11 bases lay between the germline ends. The CDR3 is made up of 14 amino acids. The germline V gene encodes CDR1 SGHTA and CDR2 FQGNSA. Incomplete CDR3 DNA: TGTGCCAGCAGCTTATACTCAGGCTTCTACGAG. It is translated as CASSLYSGFYE. The full CDR3 protein reads CASSLYSGFYEQYF.

Comments on this clone: The CDR3 end falls 3 residues outside the read, so it is completed with the germline J gene. The chain uses TRBV2 and TRBJ1-5; D gene unclear. Deletions cut 5 bases from V and 6 bases from J, with 17 bases between. CDR1 is SNHLY and CDR2 is FYNNEI in the germline V gene. There are 15 residues in the CDR3. CDR3 sequence: CASSPEGYLGQPQHF. CDR3 DNA, as far as it was read: TGTGCCAGCAGTCCCGAAGGGTACTTGGGTCAGCCC.

Points on this clone: The read ends 3 residues before the CDR3 terminus; that terminus is restored from the germline J gene. This sequence joins TRBV10-3 and TRBJ1-5; 10 nucleotides agree with TRBD1. CDR1 ENHRY and CDR2 SYGVKD come from the germline V gene. V dropped 11 bases and J dropped 0; count of bases not matched to a gene: 4. This CDR3 region has 14 residues. The part of the CDR3 DNA that was read is TGTGCCGGGGGGACAGGGGATAGCAATCAGCCC. This encodes CAGGTGDSNQP. The CDR3 in full is CAGGTGDSNQPQHF.